A selection of T cell receptor beta chains follows, all from one sample in a study of identical twins. Each CDR3 protein gets one entry after TCRdb re-called the 5' RACE reads with MiXCR. The table includes over 600,000 distinct CDR3 sequences, less than 25% detected once. The sample was also reused in another study, on T cells expressing NK-cell markers.

Specimen: PBMCs. These receptors all stem from a woman under 30 in good health. Each CDR3 is given with its conserved first and last residue. Fields, in order: CDR3 length, clone size, J gene, V gene, D gene, CDR3 protein, CDR3 DNA. D genes are given only for firm matches. A clone size is listed for some rows: how often the clone was seen (once, few, many), or a class if it is expanded.

cdr3_length: 15; clone_size: .; j_call: TRBJ2-3; v_call: TRBV9; d_call: .; cdr3_aa: CASSPVVGGTDTQYF; cdr3_nt: TGTGCCAGCAGTCCAGTAGTGGGTGGCACAGATACGCAGTATTTT
cdr3_length: 17; clone_size: many; j_call: TRBJ1-5; v_call: TRBV6-2/TRBV6-3; d_call: .; cdr3_aa: CASSFLSGRGGNQPQHF; cdr3_nt: TGTGCCAGCAGCTTCCTATCGGGGAGAGGGGGCAATCAGCCCCAGCATTTT
cdr3_length: 14; clone_size: .; j_call: TRBJ2-5; v_call: TRBV7-8; d_call: .; cdr3_aa: CASSLEEHQETQYF; cdr3_nt: TGTGCCAGCAGCTTAGAGGAGCACCAAGAGACCCAGTACTTC
cdr3_length: 14; clone_size: few; j_call: TRBJ2-3; v_call: TRBV5-1; d_call: .; cdr3_aa: CASSRDLLGDTQYF; cdr3_nt: TGCGCCAGCAGCCGGGACCTTCTAGGAGATACGCAGTATTTT
cdr3_length: 13; clone_size: .; j_call: TRBJ2-3; v_call: TRBV5-1; d_call: .; cdr3_aa: CASRPRAVDTQYF; cdr3_nt: TGCGCCAGCAGGCCTAGGGCCGTAGATACGCAGTATTTT
cdr3_length: 14; clone_size: .; j_call: TRBJ2-2; v_call: TRBV20-1; d_call: .; cdr3_aa: CSARDGGGAGELFF; cdr3_nt: TGCAGTGCTAGAGATGGTGGGGGAGCCGGGGAGCTGTTTTTT
cdr3_length: 12; clone_size: .; j_call: TRBJ1-5; v_call: TRBV20-1; d_call: .; cdr3_aa: CSARQGWEPQHF; cdr3_nt: TGCAGTGCTAGACAGGGGTGGGAGCCCCAGCATTTT
cdr3_length: 14; clone_size: many; j_call: TRBJ1-2; v_call: TRBV4-3; d_call: .; cdr3_aa: CASSQETGNYGYTF; cdr3_nt: TGCGCCAGCAGCCAAGAAACAGGAAACTATGGCTACACCTTC
cdr3_length: 14; clone_size: few; j_call: TRBJ1-5; v_call: TRBV5-1; d_call: .; cdr3_aa: CASRREYNNQPQHF; cdr3_nt: TGCGCCAGCAGGAGAGAATACAACAATCAGCCCCAGCATTTT
cdr3_length: 15; clone_size: .; j_call: TRBJ2-3; v_call: TRBV6-5; d_call: .; cdr3_aa: CASSYRGGGTDTQYF; cdr3_nt: TGTGCCAGCAGTTACAGGGGGGGGGGCACAGATACGCAGTATTTT
cdr3_length: 15; clone_size: .; j_call: TRBJ2-5; v_call: TRBV27; d_call: .; cdr3_aa: CASSLSPLPRETQYF; cdr3_nt: TGTGCCAGCAGTTTGTCTCCCCTCCCTCGGGAGACCCAGTACTTC
cdr3_length: 17; clone_size: many; j_call: TRBJ1-5; v_call: TRBV12-3/TRBV12-4; d_call: .; cdr3_aa: CASSSSDGTGLSQPQHF; cdr3_nt: TGTGCCAGCAGTTCATCGGACGGAACGGGTTTGAGTCAGCCCCAGCATTTT
cdr3_length: 17; clone_size: .; j_call: TRBJ2-1; v_call: TRBV7-8; d_call: .; cdr3_aa: CASSQNPPGVIRDEQFF; cdr3_nt: TGTGCCAGCAGCCAAAATCCCCCGGGAGTTATAAGGGATGAGCAGTTCTTC
cdr3_length: 13; clone_size: few; j_call: TRBJ2-1; v_call: TRBV29-1; d_call: TRBD2; cdr3_aa: CSVVSGGAREQFF; cdr3_nt: TGCAGCGTTGTGAGCGGGGGGGCGAGGGAGCAGTTCTTC
cdr3_length: 16; clone_size: .; j_call: TRBJ2-5; v_call: TRBV5-1; d_call: .; cdr3_aa: CASSIQRGTTQETQYF; cdr3_nt: TGCGCCAGCAGCATCCAAAGGGGAACCACACAAGAGACCCAGTACTTC
cdr3_length: 14; clone_size: many; j_call: TRBJ2-7; v_call: TRBV6-5; d_call: TRBD2; cdr3_aa: CASSYGASGYEQYF; cdr3_nt: TGTGCCAGCAGTTACGGTGCTAGCGGATACGAGCAGTACTTC
cdr3_length: 13; clone_size: .; j_call: TRBJ1-1; v_call: TRBV20-1; d_call: TRBD1; cdr3_aa: CSASNQGGTEAFF; cdr3_nt: TGCAGTGCTAGTAATCAGGGGGGCACTGAAGCTTTCTTT
cdr3_length: 15; clone_size: few; j_call: TRBJ2-7; v_call: TRBV20-1; d_call: .; cdr3_aa: CSARRPLGRTEEQYF; cdr3_nt: TGCAGTGCTCGAAGACCCCTAGGGAGGACGGAGGAGCAGTACTTC
cdr3_length: 11; clone_size: .; j_call: TRBJ2-3; v_call: TRBV6-5; d_call: .; cdr3_aa: CASRVVDTQYF; cdr3_nt: TGTGCCAGCAGGGTCGTGGATACGCAGTATTTT
cdr3_length: 15; clone_size: few; j_call: TRBJ1-2; v_call: TRBV21-1; d_call: .; cdr3_aa: CASSKPRGANYGYTF; cdr3_nt: TGTGCCAGCAGCAAACCGAGGGGAGCTAACTATGGCTACACCTTC
cdr3_length: 14; clone_size: many; j_call: TRBJ2-7; v_call: TRBV6-2/TRBV6-3; d_call: TRBD2; cdr3_aa: CASSWGLVNSEQYF; cdr3_nt: TGTGCCAGCAGTTGGGGACTAGTCAACTCCGAGCAGTACTTC
cdr3_length: 16; clone_size: .; j_call: TRBJ2-3; v_call: TRBV6-5; d_call: .; cdr3_aa: CASSYRFWQATDTQYF; cdr3_nt: TGTGCCAGCAGTTACCGCTTTTGGCAGGCTACAGATACGCAGTATTTT
cdr3_length: 16; clone_size: many; j_call: TRBJ2-7; v_call: TRBV10-3; d_call: .; cdr3_aa: CAISDPGGKGSYEQYF; cdr3_nt: TGTGCCATCAGTGACCCCGGCGGAAAAGGCTCCTACGAGCAGTACTTC
cdr3_length: 12; clone_size: few; j_call: TRBJ1-5; v_call: TRBV20-1; d_call: .; cdr3_aa: CSVALRNQPQHF; cdr3_nt: TGCAGCGTCGCATTACGCAATCAGCCCCAGCATTTT
cdr3_length: 12; clone_size: .; j_call: TRBJ1-3; v_call: TRBV20-1; d_call: .; cdr3_aa: CSALGPGNTIYF; cdr3_nt: TGCAGTGCTTTAGGGCCCGGAAACACCATATATTTT
cdr3_length: 14; clone_size: .; j_call: TRBJ2-4; v_call: TRBV12-3/TRBV12-4; d_call: .; cdr3_aa: CASTLGLAKNIQYF; cdr3_nt: TGTGCCAGCACCTTGGGTCTAGCCAAAAACATTCAGTACTTC
cdr3_length: 13; clone_size: .; j_call: TRBJ2-3; v_call: TRBV7-3; d_call: .; cdr3_aa: CASSITLEATQYF; cdr3_nt: TGTGCCAGCAGCATTACACTAGAGGCTACGCAGTATTTT
cdr3_length: 13; clone_size: many; j_call: TRBJ2-7; v_call: TRBV2; d_call: .; cdr3_aa: CASRREAGYEQYF; cdr3_nt: TGTGCCAGCAGGAGGGAGGCAGGCTACGAGCAGTACTTC
cdr3_length: 14; clone_size: few; j_call: TRBJ2-7; v_call: TRBV30; d_call: TRBD1; cdr3_aa: CAWEGQASSYEQYF; cdr3_nt: TGTGCCTGGGAGGGACAGGCTTCCTCCTACGAGCAGTACTTC
cdr3_length: 14; clone_size: .; j_call: TRBJ2-1; v_call: TRBV3-1; d_call: TRBD2; cdr3_aa: CASTAGLAFNEQFF; cdr3_nt: TGTGCCAGCACTGCGGGACTAGCTTTTAATGAGCAGTTCTTC
cdr3_length: 14; clone_size: few; j_call: TRBJ1-5; v_call: TRBV7-6; d_call: .; cdr3_aa: CASSLGDPYQPQHF; cdr3_nt: TGTGCCAGCAGCTTAGGGGACCCCTACCAGCCCCAGCATTTT
cdr3_length: 15; clone_size: few; j_call: TRBJ1-1; v_call: TRBV3-1; d_call: TRBD1; cdr3_aa: CASSHFDRGNTEAFF; cdr3_nt: TGTGCCAGCAGCCATTTCGACAGGGGGAACACTGAAGCTTTCTTT
cdr3_length: 11; clone_size: .; j_call: TRBJ1-2; v_call: TRBV20-1; d_call: .; cdr3_aa: CSARDGASYTF; cdr3_nt: TGCAGTGCTAGAGATGGGGCCAGCTACACCTTC
cdr3_length: 13; clone_size: .; j_call: TRBJ1-1; v_call: TRBV6-5; d_call: .; cdr3_aa: CASNYGVNTEAFF; cdr3_nt: TGTGCCAGCAATTACGGGGTTAACACTGAAGCTTTCTTT
cdr3_length: 16; clone_size: .; j_call: TRBJ2-2; v_call: TRBV5-1; d_call: TRBD2; cdr3_aa: CASSLRGLANTGELFF; cdr3_nt: TGCGCCAGCAGCTTGAGGGGACTAGCCAACACCGGGGAGCTGTTTTTT
cdr3_length: 14; clone_size: .; j_call: TRBJ1-1; v_call: TRBV12-3/TRBV12-4; d_call: .; cdr3_aa: CASHRRGLNTEAFF; cdr3_nt: TGTGCCAGCCACCGCCGGGGATTGAACACTGAAGCTTTCTTT
cdr3_length: 14; clone_size: .; j_call: TRBJ1-1; v_call: TRBV19; d_call: .; cdr3_aa: CASSRRGLDTEAFF; cdr3_nt: TGTGCCAGTAGTAGGAGGGGTCTCGACACTGAAGCTTTCTTT
cdr3_length: 13; clone_size: many; j_call: TRBJ1-3; v_call: TRBV20-1; d_call: .; cdr3_aa: CSAAGETGNTIYF; cdr3_nt: TGCAGTGCTGCTGGTGAAACTGGAAACACCATATATTTT
cdr3_length: 16; clone_size: .; j_call: TRBJ2-1; v_call: TRBV12-3/TRBV12-4; d_call: TRBD2; cdr3_aa: CASKRPGLAVPGEQFF; cdr3_nt: TGTGCCAGCAAACGCCCGGGACTAGCGGTACCAGGGGAGCAGTTCTTC
cdr3_length: 14; clone_size: .; j_call: TRBJ2-1; v_call: TRBV20-1; d_call: .; cdr3_aa: CSASLRAVYNEQFF; cdr3_nt: TGCAGTGCTAGTCTTCGCGCGGTGTACAATGAGCAGTTCTTC
cdr3_length: 12; clone_size: .; j_call: TRBJ2-7; v_call: TRBV5-4; d_call: .; cdr3_aa: CASSPSRDEQYF; cdr3_nt: TGTGCCAGCAGCCCCTCCAGGGACGAGCAGTACTTC
cdr3_length: 16; clone_size: .; j_call: TRBJ1-1; v_call: TRBV3-1; d_call: .; cdr3_aa: CASSQLWGGANTEAFF; cdr3_nt: TGTGCCAGCAGCCAACTATGGGGGGGCGCGAACACTGAAGCTTTCTTT
cdr3_length: 11; clone_size: .; j_call: TRBJ2-1; v_call: TRBV12-3/TRBV12-4; d_call: .; cdr3_aa: CASSLGMEQFF; cdr3_nt: TGTGCCAGCAGTTTAGGTATGGAGCAGTTCTTC
cdr3_length: 18; clone_size: .; j_call: TRBJ2-7; v_call: TRBV6-1; d_call: .; cdr3_aa: CASSGNRGQYGGTYEQYF; cdr3_nt: TGTGCCAGCAGCGGAAACCGGGGACAGTACGGGGGAACCTACGAGCAGTACTTC
cdr3_length: 15; clone_size: few; j_call: TRBJ1-4; v_call: TRBV6-1; d_call: TRBD1; cdr3_aa: CASSDREPYNEKLFF; cdr3_nt: TGTGCCAGCAGCGACAGGGAACCTTATAATGAAAAACTGTTTTTT
cdr3_length: 16; clone_size: many; j_call: TRBJ1-5; v_call: TRBV2; d_call: TRBD1; cdr3_aa: CASSRDRGIVLSPQHF; cdr3_nt: TGTGCCAGCAGTCGGGACAGGGGGATCGTCTTGTCGCCCCAGCATTTT
cdr3_length: 15; clone_size: once; j_call: TRBJ2-1; v_call: TRBV20-1; d_call: .; cdr3_aa: CSTTSGTGFYNEQFF; cdr3_nt: TGCAGTACAACCTCCGGGACGGGTTTCTACAATGAGCAGTTCTTC
cdr3_length: 14; clone_size: many; j_call: TRBJ2-3; v_call: TRBV5-1; d_call: TRBD2; cdr3_aa: CASSGLAGTDTQYF; cdr3_nt: TGCGCCAGCTCAGGACTAGCGGGGACCGATACGCAGTATTTT
cdr3_length: 13; clone_size: few; j_call: TRBJ1-5; v_call: TRBV20-1; d_call: .; cdr3_aa: CSATAVSNQPQHF; cdr3_nt: TGCAGTGCTACGGCGGTAAGCAATCAGCCCCAGCATTTT
cdr3_length: 13; clone_size: .; j_call: TRBJ2-1; v_call: TRBV14; d_call: .; cdr3_aa: CASRRGEYNEQFF; cdr3_nt: TGTGCCAGCAGACGGGGAGAGTACAATGAGCAGTTCTTC
cdr3_length: 14; clone_size: once; j_call: TRBJ2-7; v_call: TRBV20-1; d_call: .; cdr3_aa: CSASRDVGSYEQYF; cdr3_nt: TGCAGTGCTTCCAGGGATGTGGGCTCCTACGAGCAGTACTTC
cdr3_length: 14; clone_size: many; j_call: TRBJ2-1; v_call: TRBV5-1; d_call: TRBD1; cdr3_aa: CASSRTGLGNEQFF; cdr3_nt: TGCGCCAGCAGCAGGACAGGGTTGGGCAATGAGCAGTTCTTC
cdr3_length: 18; clone_size: once; j_call: TRBJ2-3; v_call: TRBV12-3/TRBV12-4; d_call: TRBD2; cdr3_aa: CASSLQRGGRSSTDTQYF; cdr3_nt: TGTGCCAGCAGTTTACAGCGGGGGGGCCGGAGTTCCACAGATACGCAGTATTTT
cdr3_length: 16; clone_size: few; j_call: TRBJ2-3; v_call: TRBV12-3/TRBV12-4; d_call: TRBD2; cdr3_aa: CASSPTTSGVTDTQYF; cdr3_nt: TGTGCCAGCAGTCCGACTACTAGCGGGGTCACAGATACGCAGTATTTT
cdr3_length: 12; clone_size: once; j_call: TRBJ2-7; v_call: TRBV7-2; d_call: .; cdr3_aa: CASSLMRYEQYF; cdr3_nt: TGTGCCAGCAGCTTAATGAGGTACGAGCAGTACTTC
cdr3_length: 15; clone_size: .; j_call: TRBJ2-1; v_call: TRBV11-2; d_call: TRBD1; cdr3_aa: CASSFRPGQANEQFF; cdr3_nt: TGTGCCAGCAGCTTTCGCCCGGGACAGGCTAATGAGCAGTTCTTC
cdr3_length: 16; clone_size: few; j_call: TRBJ2-3; v_call: TRBV10-3; d_call: TRBD2; cdr3_aa: CAISESNAGGADTQYF; cdr3_nt: TGTGCCATCAGTGAGTCGAATGCGGGAGGAGCAGATACGCAGTATTTT
cdr3_length: 10; clone_size: few; j_call: TRBJ1-2; v_call: TRBV20-1; d_call: .; cdr3_aa: CSARMGGYTF; cdr3_nt: TGCAGTGCTAGGATGGGGGGCTACACCTTC
cdr3_length: 12; clone_size: many; j_call: TRBJ2-1; v_call: TRBV12-3/TRBV12-4; d_call: .; cdr3_aa: CASSFLGDEQFF; cdr3_nt: TGCGCCAGCAGCTTTCTTGGAGATGAGCAGTTCTTC
cdr3_length: 15; clone_size: .; j_call: TRBJ2-1; v_call: TRBV5-1; d_call: .; cdr3_aa: CASRGWERDYNEQFF; cdr3_nt: TGCGCCAGCAGGGGGTGGGAACGGGACTACAATGAGCAGTTCTTC